This TCR beta chain was documented in a study of T cells after yellow fever vaccination. As for the study in general: Preparation used SMART-Seq v4 Ultra Low Input for the low-cell-number fractions.

J was trimmed by 5 bases and V by 3 bases; bases with no gene match: 12. Germline V gene lookup returns CDR1 SGHRS and CDR2 YFSETQ. The CDR3 is made up of 16 amino acids. This clonotype has a handful of counts. Its antigen is undetermined. Overall study results and limits: Post-booster repertoires again held most primary-vaccination clones (about 96% CD4, approximately 90% CD8).

TCRdb re-derived calls from the 5' RACE reads in MiXCR, one entry per CDR3 protein. Of about 360,000 distinct CDR3 sequences in the sample, 6.2% were seen once. The rearrangement links TRBV5-1 to TRBJ2-5; 8 bases agree with TRBD2. The source is a man younger than 40 who received the YFV17D yellow fever vaccine. Specimen: PBMCs, collected 5 days after the yellow fever booster vaccination. The CDR3 nucleotides are TGCGCCAGCAGCTCCCTGGATGGGCTAGCGGGTGAGACCCAGTACTTC. It is translated as CASSSLDGLAGETQYF.